This is a list of T cell receptor beta chains from one sample in a study of blood T cell repertoires in COVID-19. Data came from immunoSEQ multiplex PCR; TCRdb stores just in-frame clones and leaves some out. The sample carries some 50,000 clones, over 70% recorded once. The specimen was peripheral blood. The receptor set was obtained from a woman older than 75 with acute or convalescent COVID-19. Each CDR3 is given with its conserved first and last residue. The D gene is left open where the match is weak. Clone size is not always given. Where it is, it says once, few, many or a class for expanded clones.

d_call j_call v_call clone_size cdr3_nt cdr3_aa
TRBD1 TRBJ2-1 TRBV9 . TGTGCCAGCAGCGTAGAGGGCGAGGGGGCCGTAGATGAGCAGTTCTTC CASSVEGEGAVDEQFF
. TRBJ1-6 TRBV7-9 . TGTGCCAGCAGCCACCGACAGGTTGAACATTCACCCCTCCACTTT CASSHRQVEHSPLHF
TRBD1 TRBJ1-2 TRBV5-6 . TGTGCCAGCAGCCCGGGACAGGGTGGCTACACCTTC CASSPGQGGYTF
TRBD1 TRBJ1-5 TRBV7-8 . TGTGCCAGCAGCTTACAGGGACAGGGACGTCAGCCCCAGCATTTT CASSLQGQGRQPQHF
. TRBJ2-7 TRBV21-1 . TGTGCCAGCAGCACCCTCGTTGCCAGCGGGGGCAGTACCTACGAGCAGTACTTC CASSTLVASGGSTYEQYF
TRBD1 TRBJ1-1 TRBV10-3 . TGTGCCATCAGTGAGGTGCAGGGGGCACGCACTGAAGCTTTCTTT CAISEVQGARTEAFF
TRBD2 TRBJ2-2 TRBV10-3 . TGTGCCATCAGATCCGGGACTAGCGGGGGTGGCGGGGAGCTGTTTTTT CAIRSGTSGGGGELFF
. TRBJ2-3 TRBV7-9 . TGTGCCAGCAGCTTAGACTCTGCTAGCACAGATACGCAGTATTTT CASSLDSASTDTQYF
. TRBJ1-2 TRBV6-5 . TGTGCCAGCAGTTACTCGAGCAAGAACTATGGCTACACCTTC CASSYSSKNYGYTF
. TRBJ2-1 TRBV7-3 . TGTGCCAGCAGCCGCTCTTTAGGGGATGAGCAGTTCTTC CASSRSLGDEQFF
TRBD1 TRBJ2-7 TRBV5-5 once TGTGCCAGCAGCTCTACAGGGGGCCCTTCCTACGAGCAGTACTTC CASSSTGGPSYEQYF
TRBD2 TRBJ2-5 TRBV7-9 . TGTGCCAGCAGCTCCTCGAGGACTAGCGGGGGATATCAAGAGACCCAGTACTTC CASSSSRTSGGYQETQYF
. TRBJ2-2 TRBV2 . TGTGCCAGCAGGCGGGACGGTGGAAATATCGGGGAGCTGTTTTTT CASRRDGGNIGELFF
TRBD1 TRBJ2-2 TRBV27 few TGTGCCATCCAGGGGGCGCGCGGCACCGGGGAGCTGTTTTTT CAIQGARGTGELFF
. TRBJ1-3 TRBV18 . TGTGCCAGCTCACCAACGGTCGCCTACGGAAACACCATATATTTT CASSPTVAYGNTIYF
. TRBJ2-2 TRBV6-5 . TGTGCCAGCAGTTTGACACTCCCGAACACCGGGGAGCTGTTTTTT CASSLTLPNTGELFF
. TRBJ2-2 TRBV15 . TGTGCCACCAGCAGGACCCAGGGATCCGGGGAGCTGTTTTTT CATSRTQGSGELFF
. TRBJ1-6 TRBV4-1 . TGCGCCAGCAGTTTGGACAGCGCAGATGATTCACCCCTCCACTTT CASSLDSADDSPLHF
. TRBJ1-4 TRBV2 . TGTGCCAGCAGTGAAGCTAACAGATTGAATGAAAAACTGTTTTTT CASSEANRLNEKLFF
. TRBJ2-1 TRBV6-5 . TGTGCCAGCACCCGACCAGCGAACCACAATGAGCAGTTCTTC CASTRPANHNEQFF
TRBD1 TRBJ2-7 TRBV18 . TGTGCCAGCTCACCGAGGGACAGCCTCCGCGAGCAGTACTTC CASSPRDSLREQYF
. TRBJ2-7 TRBV7-9 . TGTGCCAGCAGCTCCCGGGACACCAACAGTTGGGCCGAGCAGTACTTC CASSSRDTNSWAEQYF
TRBD1 TRBJ1-2 TRBV6-4 . TGTGCCAGCAAACTCCGATCGGGACAGGGATCCTATGGCTACACCTTC CASKLRSGQGSYGYTF
TRBD1 TRBJ1-4 TRBV5-4 . TGTGCCAGCAGCACAAACAGGGGGCTGGGTAATGAAAAACTGTTTTTT CASSTNRGLGNEKLFF
TRBD2 TRBJ2-1 TRBV4-2 . TGTGCCAGCAGCCAAGTTTCGGGGGGGCCTCGAAATGAGCAGTTCTTC CASSQVSGGPRNEQFF
TRBD1 TRBJ1-2 TRBV6-5 . TGTGCCAGCAGTTACTCGATCCGGGACAGTCATGGCTACACCTTC CASSYSIRDSHGYTF
TRBD1 TRBJ2-2 TRBV27 . TGTGCCAGCAGTTTACGGGACAGGGTAACCGGGGAGCTGTTTTTT CASSLRDRVTGELFF
. TRBJ1-6 TRBV21-1 . TGTGCCAGCGAGAGCGGATCACCCCTCCACTTT CASESGSPLHF
. TRBJ2-1 TRBV7-9 few TGTGCCAGCAGCGCGCCGGAGGGGGGGACCTACAATGAGCAGTTCTTC CASSAPEGGTYNEQFF
. TRBJ2-2 TRBV4-1 . TGCGCCAGCAGCCAAGATGGAGGGTCTGGCCTGGGCTGGGTCGGGGAGCTGTTTTTT CASSQDGGSGLGWVGELFF
TRBD2 TRBJ2-2 TRBV27 . TGTGCCAGCAGGATCTCGGGGGGCACCGGGGAGCTGTTTTTT CASRISGGTGELFF
TRBD2 TRBJ2-5 TRBV4-1 few TGCGCCAGCAGCCAGCTACCACCGGGACTAGCGGGTGGAGCCCTGTACCAAGAGACCCAGTACTTC CASSQLPPGLAGGALYQETQYF
TRBD2 TRBJ2-7 TRBV9 . TGTGCCAGCAGCCCCTGGACTAGCGTTAACGAGCAGTACTTC CASSPWTSVNEQYF
. TRBJ1-4 TRBV2 . TGTGCCACCTCCCGGGGACAATCTAATGAAAAACTGTTTTTT CATSRGQSNEKLFF
. TRBJ2-5 TRBV18 . TGTGCCAGCTCACCACGTTCGACAGCTCAAGAGACCCAGTACTTC CASSPRSTAQETQYF
. TRBJ2-2 TRBV2 once TGTGCCAGCAGTGAAGCCTTCAGGGCCACCGGGGAGCTGTTTTTT CASSEAFRATGELFF
. TRBJ1-3 TRBV30 . TGTGCCTGGAGTGGACAAACGGGAAACACCATATATTTT CAWSGQTGNTIYF
. TRBJ1-3 TRBV6-5 . TGTGCCAGCAGACAGGGACGGACTGGAAACACCATATATTTT CASRQGRTGNTIYF
TRBD1 TRBJ1-2 TRBV5-1 . TGCGCCAGCAGCTTTACGGGACAGGGGTACTATGGCTACACCTTC CASSFTGQGYYGYTF
TRBD1 TRBJ2-6 TRBV2 . TGTGCCAGCAGTGGACCCCAGGGGGTTGGGGCCAACGTCCTGACTTTC CASSGPQGVGANVLTF
. TRBJ2-5 TRBV11-2 few TGTGCCAGCAGCGATCCCCGTAACAGGGTGCGGGAGACCCAGTACTTC CASSDPRNRVRETQYF
TRBD2 TRBJ2-1 TRBV5-1 . TGCGCCAGCAGCTTGGTGCCTAGCGGTTACAATGAGCAGTTCTTC CASSLVPSGYNEQFF
. TRBJ1-5 TRBV6-1 once TGTGCCAGCAGTGAATGGGCCAACAATCAGCCCCAGCATTTT CASSEWANNQPQHF
TRBD1 TRBJ1-3 TRBV5-1 . TGCGCCAGCAGCTTCGGGACAGGGAACTCTGGAAACACCATATATTTT CASSFGTGNSGNTIYF
TRBD1 TRBJ2-2 TRBV11-2 . TGTGCCAGCAGCCCCAGGACAGGGGACGATATCGGGGAGCTGTTTTTT CASSPRTGDDIGELFF
. TRBJ1-2 TRBV24-1 medium-sized TGTGCCACCAGTGAAGCGAAGAGTGGCTATGGCTACACCTTC CATSEAKSGYGYTF
. TRBJ2-2 TRBV24-1 . TGTGCCACCAGTGACACCGGTTCGGCGAACACCGGGGAGCTGTTTTTT CATSDTGSANTGELFF
. TRBJ2-5 TRBV5-8 . TGTGCCAGCAGCTTACAGGGTCGACGGGCCCAGTACTTC CASSLQGRRAQYF
. TRBJ1-1 TRBV6-2/TRBV6-3 . TGTGCCAGCAGCCGCAAGGGACTGATCAACACTGAAGCTTTCTTT CASSRKGLINTEAFF